This T cell receptor beta chain was documented in a study of shared clonotypes between healthy human individuals. For the study at large: Donors had three CD4 naive, three CD4 memory, two CD8 naive and one CD8 memory plate apiece.

It was CD45RO-negative cells, positively selected for CCR7, that made up naive CD8 cells, with terminally differentiated effector memory CD45RA+ cells excluded. The CDR3 extends over 13 amino acids. CDR1 is SGHAT, CDR2 FQNNGV, per germline. Trimming stripped 5 bases from V and 1 base from J, with 9 bases between. Study findings and constraints: Non-shared clonotypes showed lower generation probabilities than clonotypes common to all four donors. The low donor count limited represented genetic and exposure-history diversity. Investigators collected only blood, and repertoires in tissues likely differ.

Clones were sequenced by immunoSEQ multiplex PCR, and TCRdb holds only the in-frame ones, with some missing. The sample contains around 1.9 million clones, around 93% of which appear only once. About this clone itself: The antigen is not known. The sample holds other DNA sequences that translate to the same CDR3.

Sequenced: naive CD8+ T cells from PBMCs. This chain links TRBV11-2 with TRBJ2-7; maybe TRBD1 (5 bases). The TCR was taken from a man younger than 35 in good health. Some clones in this sample may be carry-over from other donors' samples. For the CDR3, the DNA is TGTGCCAGCAGCGCAAGGGGTTCCTACGAGCAGTACTTC. As protein: CASSARGSYEQYF.